This T cell receptor beta chain came from a study of identical twins. V was clipped by 5 bases and J by 8 bases, with 15 bases between them. CDR1 is SGHTA and CDR2 is FQGTGA in the germline V gene. The CDR3 runs 13 residues. From the 5' RACE reads, TCRdb called clonotypes with MiXCR, one entry per CDR3 protein. The sample records roughly 500,000 distinct CDR3 sequences, about 20% being singletons. Separately, the same data were catalogued under a study of T cells expressing NK-cell markers. That work adds: The same clonotypes also predominated in the CD3+CD56-NKG2C+ fraction of a handful of donors.

This TCR came from a woman between 18 and 30 years old in good health. Sequencing was carried out using CD4+ T cells sorted from blood. The chain combines TRBV7-3 with TRBJ1-2; no clear D gene. The CDR3 protein is CASSPGPQWGYTF. The CDR3 DNA follows: TGTGCCAGCAGCCCCGGTCCCCAGTGGGGCTACACCTTC.